The present T cell receptor (beta chain) was sequenced within a study of OX40 agonist ivuxolimab in advanced cancers. The table lists this clone with a few counts. The antigen is undetermined. V lost 3 bases, J lost 4 bases, and 4 bases lay in between. Germline CDR1 SGHAT, CDR2 FQNNGV. The CDR3 totals 13 residues. Whole-study results and caveats: CD4+ and CD8+ blood T cells expanded clonally by week 6 at 0.1 to 3.0 mg/kg. Not determined was the antigen specificity of the expanded peripheral T cells.

Clones were read by immunoSEQ multiplex PCR, and TCRdb kept only the in-frame ones, dropping some. The sample gives roughly 59,000 clones, about four fifths of which show up once; 0.9% to 1.1% is in the top ten. J is TRBJ1-6 and V is TRBV11-2; no reliable D call. The clonotype comes from an adult with an advanced solid tumor such as melanoma, head and neck, liver or kidney cancer. The sample here was CD4+ or CD8+ T cells sorted from blood, taken in a trial of the OX40 agonist ivuxolimab. CDR3 amino acids: CASSLNYNSPLHF. The CDR3, as DNA: TGTGCCAGCAGCTTGAATTATAATTCACCCCTCCACTTT.